This TCR beta chain was documented in a study of blood T cell repertoires in COVID-19. About the research overall: Samples representing acute and convalescent COVID-19 were sourced from the United States, Italy and Spain. PBMCs, B-cell-depleted T cells, or T cells provided the cDNA or gDNA that made up the material.

As originally analysed: The assay estimated nucleated cells by amplifying reference gene primers. Repertoires were generated with immunoSEQ multiplex PCR, while TCRdb's copy carries only in-frame clones and drops some. That table supplies the V and J calls and clone size; D and trimming were determined from the DNA. The data hold roughly 120,000 clones, with less than 90% observed a single time. The length of the CDR3 is 14 residues. V was pared by 5 bases and J by 4 bases, with 12 bases between. Germline-derived CDR1 and CDR2 are SGHTA and FQGNSA. The sample comprised peripheral blood. The TCR sequence derives from a man at least 80 years old with acute or convalescent COVID-19. The rearrangement links TRBV7-2 to TRBJ2-1; D might be TRBD2 (5 bases). The CDR3 coding sequence is TGTGCCAGCAGCCCTCGTCGAGGGTACAATGAGCAGTTCTTC. This gives the protein CASSPRRGYNEQFF.